This T cell receptor (beta chain) is drawn from a study of post-analysis software for immune sequencing data. Study-wide context: The disease courses covered relapsing-remitting, secondary progressive and progressive-relapsing multiple sclerosis.

General study findings and limits: Patients showed TRBV5-6, TRBV5-1 and TRBV20-1 among five TRBV segments more frequent than in controls. Co-batched samples clustered tightly together by F measure. Significantly lower normalized Chao1 diversity was found in patients with multiple sclerosis relative to controls.

This clonotype appeared a few times. The antigen remains unidentified. Unique molecular identifiers were present in the TCR beta cDNA libraries. TCRdb independently ran MiXCR on the PCR reads; one entry per CDR3 protein. Among approximately 690,000 distinct CDR3 sequences, roughly three fifths were seen once, and the ten largest hold approximately 10%. Germline V gene data show CDR1 as MNHEY and CDR2 as SVGAGI. Losses at the gene ends were 5 bases for V and 5 bases for J; bases not matched to a gene: 5. The CDR3 is 13 residues long. The V gene is TRBV6-5, the J gene TRBJ1-2; 7 nucleotides line up with TRBD1. This clonotype was obtained from a girl aged 2 to 10 with multiple sclerosis. The sample was blood. The CDR3 protein is CASSPDRKYGYTF. CDR3 nucleotides: TGTGCCAGCAGTCCGGACAGGAAATATGGCTACACCTTC.